This is a list of T cell receptor beta chains from one sample in a study of molecular identifiers for immune sequencing clone quantification. TCRdb ran MiXCR on the PCR reads and lists one entry per CDR3 protein. The table records about 320,000 distinct CDR3 sequences, 20% to 25% of them present only once. Source material: naive CD8+ T cells from blood, with Jurkat cell RNA spiked in. Source of these receptors: a human donor in good health. Some libraries in this study had Jurkat cell RNA spiked in. CDR3s include the opening cysteine and the closing phenylalanine or tryptophan. Each record gives: V gene, D gene, clone size, J gene, CDR3 DNA, CDR3 protein. A D gene is named only where the DNA matches it firmly. Expanded clones get a size class; other rows say once, few or many, or leave the size out.

>TRBV7-9|-|many|TRBJ1-3
TGTGCCAGCAGCACTCTGGACAGCAACTCTGGAAACACCATATATTTT
CASSTLDSNSGNTIYF
>TRBV28|-|many|TRBJ2-5
TGTGCCAGCAGTCCCCGGGGCAGAACTGGGGAGACCCAGTACTTC
CASSPRGRTGETQYF
>TRBV15|-|many|TRBJ1-1
TGTGCCACCAGCAGAGATCTGGCAGGGAAAAAAGAAGCTTTCTTT
CATSRDLAGKKEAFF
>TRBV19|-|-|TRBJ1-5
TGTGCCAGTAGTATAGCTAGCCGTAGCAATCAGCCCCAGCATTTT
CASSIASRSNQPQHF
>TRBV20-1|-|many|TRBJ2-5
TGCAGTGCTAGACTAGAAGTGGAGACCCAGTACTTC
CSARLEVETQYF
>TRBV6-5|-|many|TRBJ2-5
TGTGCCAGCAGTTTGAGAGGGGGGCTAGAGACCCAGTACTTC
CASSLRGGLETQYF
>TRBV12-3/TRBV12-4|-|many|TRBJ2-4
TGTGCCAGCAGTTTACCTAGTCTCCGCGGCATTCAGTACTTC
CASSLPSLRGIQYF
>TRBV27|-|few|TRBJ2-7
TGTGCCAGCAGTTTCTACAGTACCTCCTACGAGCAGTACTTC
CASSFYSTSYEQYF
>TRBV21-1|-|many|TRBJ1-1
TGTGCCAGCAGCGCACCTCCATTGAACACTGAAGCTTTCTTT
CASSAPPLNTEAFF
>TRBV30|-|-|TRBJ2-7
TGTGCCTGGAGTGAGCTGGGTCCCCACGAGCAGTACTTC
CAWSELGPHEQYF
>TRBV3-2|-|-|TRBJ2-6
TGTGCCAGCATTACGACGGATAGCTCTGGGGCCAACGTCCTGACTTTC
CASITTDSSGANVLTF
>TRBV27|TRBD2|few|TRBJ2-7
TGTGCCAGCAGTTTATCTAGCGGGAAGTACGAGCAGTACTTC
CASSLSSGKYEQYF
>TRBV20-1|-|many|TRBJ2-5
TGCAGTGCTGGCTCGACCGACTTTCAAGAGACCCAGTACTTC
CSAGSTDFQETQYF
>TRBV4-1|TRBD1|-|TRBJ1-1
TGCGCCAGCAGCCAAGATCCCGGGACAGGGGAGGAGGCTTTCTTT
CASSQDPGTGEEAFF
>TRBV27|TRBD2|-|TRBJ2-7
TGTGCCAGCAGTTCCCAGACTAGCAGCTCCTGCGAGCAGTACTTC
CASSSQTSSSCEQYF
>TRBV7-8|TRBD2|many|TRBJ2-3
TGTGCCAGCAGCTTATCCGGGACTAGCGGGTCAGATACGCAGTATTTT
CASSLSGTSGSDTQYF
>TRBV4-3|-|many|TRBJ1-1
TGCGCCAGCAGCCCAAGCATTAGGCTAAACACTGAAGCTTTCTTT
CASSPSIRLNTEAFF
>TRBV19|-|-|TRBJ2-1
TGTGCCAGTAGTCTAATCCGGGGTGAGCAGTTCTTC
CASSLIRGEQFF
>TRBV4-1|-|many|TRBJ2-7
TGCGCCAGCAGCCAAACCAGGGGCTTGGGGTACGAGCAGTACTTC
CASSQTRGLGYEQYF
>TRBV4-2|-|many|TRBJ2-7
TGTGCCAGCAGCCAAGATAGGTCTAGCCCACTCTACGAGCAGTACTTC
CASSQDRSSPLYEQYF
>TRBV5-1|TRBD2|many|TRBJ2-7
TGCGCCAGCAGCCCCTGGCCAGAGCGGGGGGCTTCCTACGAGCAGTACTTC
CASSPWPERGASYEQYF
>TRBV9|-|-|TRBJ1-4
TGTGCCAGCAGCGGGACAACCCCAAGAGGTGAAAAACTGTTTTTT
CASSGTTPRGEKLFF
>TRBV4-1|TRBD1|many|TRBJ2-7
TGCGCCAGCAGCCAAGAACCGGGACAGGGGTTTTACGAGCAGTACTTC
CASSQEPGQGFYEQYF
>TRBV7-2|-|many|TRBJ2-5
TGTGCCAGCAGCTTAGCGTTACAAGAAGAGACCCAGTACTTC
CASSLALQEETQYF
>TRBV10-3|TRBD1|few|TRBJ2-3
TGTGCCATCACCCAGGTCCCCGGGACAGCAACAGATACGCAGTATTTT
CAITQVPGTATDTQYF
>TRBV9|-|many|TRBJ1-1
TGTGCCAGCAGCGTATTAGAGAACACTGAAGCTTTCTTT
CASSVLENTEAFF
>TRBV11-2|-|few|TRBJ2-2
TGTGCCAGCAGCACCCTGGAAGAGGGACCCACCGGGGAGCTGTTTTTT
CASSTLEEGPTGELFF